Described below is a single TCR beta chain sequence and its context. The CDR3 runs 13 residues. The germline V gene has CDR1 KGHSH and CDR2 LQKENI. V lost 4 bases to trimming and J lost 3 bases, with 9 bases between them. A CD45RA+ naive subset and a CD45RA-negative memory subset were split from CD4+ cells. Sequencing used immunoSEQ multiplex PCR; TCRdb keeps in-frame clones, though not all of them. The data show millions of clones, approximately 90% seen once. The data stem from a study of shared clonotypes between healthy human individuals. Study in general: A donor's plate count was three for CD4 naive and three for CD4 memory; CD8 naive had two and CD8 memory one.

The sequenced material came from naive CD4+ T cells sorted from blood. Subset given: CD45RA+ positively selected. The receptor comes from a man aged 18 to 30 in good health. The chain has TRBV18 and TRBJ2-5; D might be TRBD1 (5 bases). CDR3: CASSRTQEETQYF. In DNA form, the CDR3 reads TGTGCCAGCTCACGAACACAGGAAGAGACCCAGTACTTC.